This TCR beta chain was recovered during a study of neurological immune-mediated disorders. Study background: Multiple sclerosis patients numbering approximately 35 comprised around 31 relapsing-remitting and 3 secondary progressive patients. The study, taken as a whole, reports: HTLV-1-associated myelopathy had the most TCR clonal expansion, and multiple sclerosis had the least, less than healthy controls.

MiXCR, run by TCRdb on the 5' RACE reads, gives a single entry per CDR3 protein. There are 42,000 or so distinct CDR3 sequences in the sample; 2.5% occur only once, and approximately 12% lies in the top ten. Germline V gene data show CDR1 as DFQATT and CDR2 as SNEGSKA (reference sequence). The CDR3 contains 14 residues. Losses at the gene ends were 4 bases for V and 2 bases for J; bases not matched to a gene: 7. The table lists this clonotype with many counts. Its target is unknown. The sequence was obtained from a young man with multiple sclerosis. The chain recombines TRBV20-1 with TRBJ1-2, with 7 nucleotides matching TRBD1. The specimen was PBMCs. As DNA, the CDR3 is TGCAGTGCTATTGAGGGCAGGGGGAACTATGGCTACACCTTC. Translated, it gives CSAIEGRGNYGYTF.